This is a list of T cell receptor beta chains from one sample in a study of Graves' ophthalmopathy and Graves' hyperthyroidism. TCRdb fed the multiplex PCR reads into MiXCR, producing one record per CDR3 protein. The table records about 1.2 million distinct CDR3 sequences, around a third of them present only once. The sequenced material came from peripheral blood or thyroid tissue (not recorded which). All receptors come from an adult man with Graves' hyperthyroidism. Each CDR3 is given with its conserved first and last residue. Fields, in order: CDR3 DNA, CDR3 protein, J gene, V gene, D gene, CDR3 length, clone size. The D gene is left open where the match is weak. Some rows mark clone size as missing; the rest say once, few, many or name a class of expanded clone.

DNA: TGCGCCAGCAGCCAGAGCGGTTTTGTGACCAGCTATGGCTACACCTTC
CDR3: CASSQSGFVTSYGYTF
J: TRBJ1-2
V: TRBV4-3
D: .
length: 16
size: .

DNA: TGTGCCAGCAGCTTGCCGGGAATACTCTCCTACGAGCAGTACTTC
CDR3: CASSLPGILSYEQYF
J: TRBJ2-7
V: TRBV25-1
D: .
length: 15
size: once

DNA: TGTGCCAGCAGTCCCTACGGACAGAGACGCTACGAGCAGTACTTC
CDR3: CASSPYGQRRYEQYF
J: TRBJ2-7
V: TRBV12-3/TRBV12-4
D: .
length: 15
size: many

DNA: TGCGCCAGCAGACAGGGACGGGCTGGCTACACCTTC
CDR3: CASRQGRAGYTF
J: TRBJ1-2
V: TRBV7-2
D: TRBD1
length: 12
size: .

DNA: TGTGCCAGCAGCTTGGGGGACAGGGGGGTCAATCAGCCCCAGCATTTT
CDR3: CASSLGDRGVNQPQHF
J: TRBJ1-5
V: TRBV7-2
D: TRBD1
length: 16
size: few

DNA: TGTGCCAGCAGCCAAGACCGACAGGGGGCTAAAGAGACCCAGTACTTC
CDR3: CASSQDRQGAKETQYF
J: TRBJ2-5
V: TRBV12-3/TRBV12-4
D: TRBD1
length: 16
size: .

DNA: TGTGCCAGCAGCCCGACCGACAGGGTATTTTCTAGGTACGAGCAGTACTTC
CDR3: CASSPTDRVFSRYEQYF
J: TRBJ2-7
V: TRBV7-2
D: TRBD1
length: 17
size: many

DNA: TGTGCCAGCAGTACAAACAGGGGATGGTACACCTTC
CDR3: CASSTNRGWYTF
J: TRBJ1-2
V: TRBV2
D: TRBD1
length: 12
size: few

DNA: TGTGCCAGCAGCTTAGAGGGGGTCCGCTATAACTATGGCTACACCTTC
CDR3: CASSLEGVRYNYGYTF
J: TRBJ1-2
V: TRBV7-6
D: .
length: 16
size: many

DNA: TGCAGCGCCCGACTAGCGGGAGGGCTGGGCCCCAGACGAGAGACCCAGTACTTC
CDR3: CSARLAGGLGPRRETQYF
J: TRBJ2-5
V: TRBV29-1
D: TRBD2
length: 18
size: many

DNA: TGTGCCATCAGTGAGCCGGACGCCTACGAGCAGTACTTC
CDR3: CAISEPDAYEQYF
J: TRBJ2-7
V: TRBV10-3
D: .
length: 13
size: .

DNA: TGTGCCAGCAGCCGACAGGCCTACTCTGGAAACACCATATATTTT
CDR3: CASSRQAYSGNTIYF
J: TRBJ1-3
V: TRBV7-2
D: .
length: 15
size: .

DNA: TGTGCCAGCAGCTTAGCAGGACAGGGCTTCTACGAGCAGTACTTC
CDR3: CASSLAGQGFYEQYF
J: TRBJ2-7
V: TRBV7-2
D: TRBD1
length: 15
size: .

DNA: TGTGCCAGCAGTGAGGTGGGGGCCGGCAATCAGCCCCAGCATTTT
CDR3: CASSEVGAGNQPQHF
J: TRBJ1-5
V: TRBV25-1
D: .
length: 15
size: many

DNA: TGCGCCAGCAGGTCCGGCGGCGACCTTCAAGAGACCCAGTACTTC
CDR3: CASRSGGDLQETQYF
J: TRBJ2-5
V: TRBV5-1
D: .
length: 15
size: .

DNA: TGCGCCAGCAGCCGACCCGGGCAAAATTCACCCCTCCACTTT
CDR3: CASSRPGQNSPLHF
J: TRBJ1-6
V: TRBV4-1
D: .
length: 14
size: few

DNA: TGTGCCAGCAGTGCCTCCGGGACAAATAGCAATCAGCCCCAGCATTTT
CDR3: CASSASGTNSNQPQHF
J: TRBJ1-5
V: TRBV6-5
D: .
length: 16
size: few

DNA: TGTGCCAGCTCCCGCAATGTGGGGGCCACCCGGGAGCTGTTTTTT
CDR3: CASSRNVGATRELFF
J: TRBJ2-2
V: TRBV11-2
D: .
length: 15
size: .

DNA: TGCAGTGTCAATCAGCCCCAGCATTTT
CDR3: CSVNQPQHF
J: TRBJ1-5
V: TRBV20-1
D: .
length: 9
size: .

DNA: TGTGCCAGCAGCGCAACCGGGACGAATCAGCCCCAGCATTTT
CDR3: CASSATGTNQPQHF
J: TRBJ1-5
V: TRBV9
D: .
length: 14
size: many

DNA: TGCGCCAGCAGCTTGTCTACAGGCGACAATTCACCCCTCCACTTT
CDR3: CASSLSTGDNSPLHF
J: TRBJ1-6
V: TRBV5-1
D: .
length: 15
size: .

DNA: TGTGCCAGCTGCCTACATGGTCAATACGAGCAGTACTTC
CDR3: CASCLHGQYEQYF
J: TRBJ2-7
V: TRBV7-9
D: .
length: 13
size: many

DNA: TGTGCCAGCAGCTTGGCTGGGGTAGGGTACGAAAAACTGTTTTTT
CDR3: CASSLAGVGYEKLFF
J: TRBJ1-4
V: TRBV5-4
D: .
length: 15
size: .

DNA: TGTGCCAGCAGTTTCCAGGGGTCGAACTACGAGCAGTACTTC
CDR3: CASSFQGSNYEQYF
J: TRBJ2-7
V: TRBV28
D: .
length: 14
size: .

DNA: TGCAGTGCTAGAGATTTCGGGGCCCTGCCTCAGCCCCAGCATTTT
CDR3: CSARDFGALPQPQHF
J: TRBJ1-5
V: TRBV20-1
D: .
length: 15
size: .

DNA: TGCAGCGTTGAGACAGGATATGGCTACACCTTC
CDR3: CSVETGYGYTF
J: TRBJ1-2
V: TRBV29-1
D: .
length: 11
size: .